This T cell receptor beta chain emerged from a study of T cells in Graves' hyperthyroidism and ophthalmopathy. Template material for amplifying TCR beta CDR3 regions consisted of RNA transcripts. The HTBI set primed first-round TCR CDR3 RT-PCR. Via MiXCR, TCRdb re-called the multiplex PCR reads, giving one row per CDR3 protein. The sample has about 300,000 distinct CDR3 sequences; roughly a fifth are singletons. A few counts support this clonotype. The germline CDR1 and CDR2 sequences are SGHTS and YDEGEE. V lost 4 bases and J 3 bases, leaving 16 bases between the germline ends. This CDR3 region has 15 residues. Isolation of PBMCs was performed on 8.5 to 10 ml fresh peripheral blood.

The V and J genes are TRBV5-8 and TRBJ2-5, with D possibly called TRBD1 or TRBD2 (5 bases each). The TCR comes from a man in his forties or fifties with Graves' ophthalmopathy. The specimen was blood. The CDR3 protein is CASSRQGRSEETQYF. The CDR3 nucleotides read TGTGCCAGCAGCCGGCAGGGACGCAGTGAAGAGACCCAGTACTTC.